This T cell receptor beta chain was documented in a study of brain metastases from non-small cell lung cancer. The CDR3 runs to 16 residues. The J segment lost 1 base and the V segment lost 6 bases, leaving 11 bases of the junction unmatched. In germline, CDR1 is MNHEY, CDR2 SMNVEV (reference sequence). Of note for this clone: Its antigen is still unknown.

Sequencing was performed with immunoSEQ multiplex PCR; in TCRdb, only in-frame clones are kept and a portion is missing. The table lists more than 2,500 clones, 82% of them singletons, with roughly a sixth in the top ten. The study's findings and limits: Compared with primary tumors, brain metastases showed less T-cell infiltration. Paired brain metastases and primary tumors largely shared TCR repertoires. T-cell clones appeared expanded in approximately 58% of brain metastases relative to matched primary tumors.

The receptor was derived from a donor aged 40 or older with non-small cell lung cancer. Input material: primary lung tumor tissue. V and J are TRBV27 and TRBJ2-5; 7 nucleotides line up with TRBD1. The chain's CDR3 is CASRDRPTGSQETQYF. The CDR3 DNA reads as TGTGCCAGCAGAGATCGCCCGACAGGGTCCCAAGAGACCCAGTACTTC.